A single sample gave rise to the 23 T cell receptor beta chains below, sequenced in a study of T cells in tuberculosis. Here immunoSEQ multiplex PCR was the method, and the copy in TCRdb shows in-frame clones only, minus some. The data contain tens of thousands of clones, about 96% of them seen just once; the ten biggest clones take up approximately 1.5%. Indicated time point: new active TB diagnosis, blood taken before or within 7 days of starting treatment. Here the sequenced sample was PBMCs, taken at tuberculosis diagnosis. These receptors came from an adult with tuberculosis.

V and J are TRBV19 and TRBJ2-2; a possible D gene is TRBD2 (5 bases). Trimming shortened V by 3 bases and J by 4 bases, and 12 bases separated the two germline ends. Germline assignment: CDR1 LNHDA and CDR2 SQIVND (reference sequence). This CDR3 is built from 15 residues. The CDR3 DNA sequence: TGTGCCAGTAGTATTCCGGAAAGCGGCACCGGGGAGCTGTTTTTT. Translation gives CASSIPESGTGELFF.

This chain joins TRBV30 and TRBJ2-5; tentatively, D is TRBD2 (5 bases). From germline, CDR1 is GTSNPN and CDR2 SVGIG (reference sequence). V was trimmed by 3 bases and J by 2 bases, leaving 13 bases between them. The CDR3 spans 14 residues. For the CDR3, the DNA is TGTGCCTGGAGCCCGGGGAACCAACAAGAGACCCAGTACTTC. Translation: CAWSPGNQQETQYF.

This chain joins TRBV5-8 and TRBJ2-5, with 11 bases aligning to TRBD2. CDR3 length equals 15 residues. The V gene's germline CDR1 is SGHTS and CDR2 YDEGEE. V shed 1 base, J shed 4 bases, and the junction held 3 bases outside the gene matches. This CDR3 reads CASSLQLAGVETQYF. As DNA, the CDR3 is TGTGCCAGCAGCTTGCAACTAGCGGGAGTAGAGACCCAGTACTTC.

The V gene is TRBV6-1, the J gene TRBJ1-5; TRBD1 is a possible D gene (5 bases). Trimming took 6 bases from V and 7 from J, leaving 13 bases between them. The germline V gene has CDR1 MNHNS and CDR2 SASEGT. The CDR3 covers 13 residues. CDR3 residues: CASRLGGSQPQHF. The CDR3 region has the DNA TGTGCCAGCAGGCTCGGGGGTTCACAGCCCCAGCATTTT.

This rearrangement joins TRBV7-9 to TRBJ2-7; 12 bases are a match to TRBD2. This CDR3 region has 16 residues. Germline V lookup: CDR1 SEHNR, CDR2 FQNEAQ (reference sequence). V shed 1 base, J shed 5 bases, and the junction held 6 bases outside the gene matches. As DNA, the CDR3 is TGTGCCAGCAGCTTAGTTCCGACTAGCGGGAGCAACGAGCAGTACTTC. Its protein is CASSLVPTSGSNEQYF.

The chain couples TRBV7-2 to TRBJ1-2, with 8 bases identical to TRBD1. The CDR3 totals 15 residues. Trimming removed 4 bases from V and 6 bases from J; junction bases left unmatched: 10. Germline V lookup: CDR1 SGHTA, CDR2 FQGNSA. CDR3 in amino acids: CASSSLWTGQNGYTF. The CDR3 region has the DNA TGTGCCAGCAGCTCCCTGTGGACAGGGCAAAATGGCTACACCTTC.

The CDR3 bases are TGTGCCAGCAGTTCCGCTACAGGCTTAGGTAGTTATGGCTACACCTTC. This encodes CASSSATGLGSYGYTF. The chain employs TRBV28 and TRBJ1-2; the D gene is possibly TRBD1 (5 bases). CDR3 length: 16 amino acids. The V end was cut by 4 bases, the J end by 5 bases, with 20 bases between. Germline CDR1 is MDHEN and CDR2 is SYDVKM.

The chain uses TRBV6-9 and TRBJ1-1, with D tentatively TRBD1 (5 bases). V lost 5 bases and J 2 bases, leaving 12 bases between the germline ends. Germline loops: CDR1 MNHGY, CDR2 SVAAGI. This CDR3 contains 14 residues. CDR3 region: CASSPGALNTEAFF. In DNA, the CDR3 is TGTGCCAGCAGTCCTGGGGCGTTAAACACTGAAGCTTTCTTT.

The chain combines TRBV6-1 with TRBJ2-7; TRBD1 is a possible D gene (6 bases). V was trimmed by 5 bases and J by 2 bases, leaving 13 bases between them. The CDR3 has 14 residues. Germline values: CDR1 MNHNS, CDR2 SASEGT. In DNA, the CDR3 is TGTGCCAGCAGTAGCTCCGGGACAACCTACGAGCAGTACTTC. Its protein is CASSSSGTTYEQYF.

This sequence joins TRBV19 and TRBJ2-3; TRBD1 agrees at 9 bases. This CDR3 spans 16 amino acids. Germline V CDR1 and CDR2: LNHDA, SQIVND (reference sequence). J lost 4 bases, V lost 1 base, and 6 bases had no gene match. CDR3 in DNA: TGTGCCAGTAGTATAGGAGGAACAGGGGGCTCAGATACGCAGTATTTT. Its translation is CASSIGGTGGSDTQYF.

The V call is TRBV15, the J call TRBJ2-2; 11 bases map to TRBD2. Germline CDR1 reads LNHNV; CDR2 reads YYDKDF (reference sequence). Losses at the gene ends were 5 bases for V and 7 bases for J; bases not matched to a gene: 9. The CDR3 sequence is 16 residues long. The CDR3 spells CATSHSGRAVRGELFF. CDR3 coding DNA: TGTGCCACCAGCCATAGCGGGAGGGCCGTACGCGGGGAGCTGTTTTTT.

This chain connects TRBV7-9 to TRBJ2-5; possibly TRBD2 for D (5 bases). The V gene's germline CDR1 is SEHNR and CDR2 FQNEAQ (reference sequence). The V end was cut by 8 bases, the J end by 1 base, with 11 bases between. CDR3 length: 13 amino acids. The CDR3 is CASGRTVQETQYF. CDR3 DNA: TGTGCCAGCGGGAGAACAGTCCAAGAGACCCAGTACTTC.

This rearrangement joins TRBV6-1 to TRBJ2-1, with 8 bases that match TRBD2. The trim removed 4 bases at V and 3 bases at J, leaving 2 bases unmatched. Looked up from germline, CDR1 is MNHNS and CDR2 is SASEGT. The CDR3 has 14 amino acids. CDR3 DNA sequence: TGTGCCAGCAGTGCAGCGGGAGTCTACAATGAGCAGTTCTTC. It translates to CASSAAGVYNEQFF.

The CDR3 DNA reads TGTGCCAGCAGCTTAGCGCTTTCTAGCTCGGAGACCCAGTACTTC. Protein sequence: CASSLALSSSETQYF. The chain couples TRBV7-8 to TRBJ2-5; a possible D gene is TRBD2 (5 bases). Germline V gene lookup returns CDR1 SGHVS and CDR2 FQNEAQ. Trimming removed 0 bases at V and 5 bases at J, with 13 bases between. This CDR3 comprises 15 residues.

This chain connects TRBV7-6 to TRBJ2-1; D not resolved. The CDR3 is made up of 12 amino acids. V was clipped by 4 bases and J by 5 bases, with 6 bases between them. CDR1 is SGHVS and CDR2 is FNYEAQ in the germline V gene. CDR3 bases: TGTGCCAGCAGCTCTGCGGACAATGAGCAGTTCTTC. It is translated as CASSSADNEQFF. Filled out from reference TRBV7-6 and TRBJ2-1, the complete variable domain reads GAGVSQSPRYKVTKRGQDVALRCDPISGHVSLYWYRQALGQGPEFLTYFNYEAQQDKSGLPNDRFSAERPEGSISTLTIQRTEQRDSAMYRCASSSADNEQFFGPGTRLTVL.

The V gene is TRBV6-6, the J gene TRBJ1-4; D remains ambiguous. The ends were cut back, 6 bases at V and 8 bases at J, with 13 bases in the middle. CDR3 length equals 13 residues. The germline V gene has CDR1 MNHNY and CDR2 SVGAGI (reference sequence). CDR3 in amino acids: CASRVGGREKLFF. The CDR3 coding sequence is TGTGCCAGCAGAGTCGGAGGGCGGGAAAAACTGTTTTTT.

Here the CDR3 reads CASNRGGEKNEKLFF. The CDR3 DNA is TGTGCCAGCAACAGGGGTGGGGAAAAGAATGAAAAACTGTTTTTT. This chain joins TRBV2 and TRBJ1-4; 7 nucleotides match TRBD1. The CDR3 spans 15 residues. Losses at the gene ends were 7 bases for V and 5 bases for J; bases not matched to a gene: 10. CDR1 SNHLY and CDR2 FYNNEI come from the germline V gene. The whole variable domain, remainder taken from reference TRBV2 and TRBJ1-4, is EPEVTQTPSHQVTQMGQEVILRCVPISNHLYFYWYRQILGQKVEFLVSFYNNEISEKSEIFDDQFSVERPDGSNFTLKIRSTKLEDSAMYFCASNRGGEKNEKLFFGSGTQLSVL.

This chain uses TRBV7-9 with TRBJ2-1; D remains unclear. The ends were cut back, 5 bases at V and 0 bases at J, with 14 bases in the middle. The CDR3 runs to 16 residues. Per germline, CDR1 SEHNR and CDR2 FQNEAQ (reference sequence). The CDR3 DNA reads as TGTGCCAGCAGCCCCCGGGTGGTCAGCTCCTACAATGAGCAGTTCTTC. It encodes CASSPRVVSSYNEQFF.

The chain has TRBV28 and TRBJ1-1, with D perhaps matching TRBD1 (6 bases). V was trimmed by 6 bases and J by 1 base, leaving 12 bases between them. The length of the CDR3 is 14 residues. Germline assignment: CDR1 MDHEN and CDR2 SYDVKM. The CDR3 sequence is CASSPGTWNTEAFF. In DNA form, the CDR3 reads TGTGCCAGCAGCCCTGGGACATGGAACACTGAAGCTTTCTTT.

The J gene is TRBJ2-7, the V gene TRBV6-1; unclear D gene. Germline V gene lookup returns CDR1 MNHNS and CDR2 SASEGT. The CDR3 covers 14 residues. V dropped 0 bases and J dropped 3 bases, with 9 bases sitting between them. The chain's CDR3 is CASSEAWANYEQYF. The CDR3 DNA is TGTGCCAGCAGTGAAGCATGGGCCAACTACGAGCAGTACTTC.

The chain carries TRBV5-4 and TRBJ1-4, with D possibly matching TRBD1 (6 bases). Germline V gene data show CDR1 as SGHNT and CDR2 as YYREEE (reference sequence). Between the trimmed V and J ends, which lost 4 bases and 7 bases, there was a span of 14 bases. The CDR3 loop spans 14 amino acids. DNA of the CDR3: TGTGCCAGCAGCAGAACAACAGGGAGTGAAAAACTGTTTTTT. Protein: CASSRTTGSEKLFF.

The chain carries TRBV5-6 and TRBJ2-1, with TRBD2 identical over 10 bases. The J segment lost 1 base and the V segment lost 0 bases, leaving 4 bases of the junction unmatched. CDR1 SGHDT and CDR2 YYEEEE come from the germline V gene. CDR3 size: 17 residues. This CDR3 reads CASSLDWGLASYNEQFF. DNA for the CDR3: TGTGCCAGCAGCTTGGATTGGGGACTAGCGTCCTACAATGAGCAGTTCTTC.

V is TRBV28 and J is TRBJ2-1, with TRBD2 as a possible D gene (5 bases). The CDR3 extends over 12 amino acids. In germline, CDR1 is MDHEN, CDR2 SYDVKM. V was trimmed by 6 bases and J by 8 bases, leaving 11 bases between them. The CDR3 bases are TGTGCCAGCAGCACACCGGGGTATGAGCAGTTCTTC. This sequence encodes CASSTPGYEQFF.